A single count supports the clone carrying this T cell receptor beta chain. Antigen specificity is unknown. The CDR3 is made up of 18 amino acids. The ends were cut back, 1 base at V and 3 bases at J, with 18 bases in the middle. Germline CDR1 is LGHNA and CDR2 is YNFKEQ. Extraction and reverse transcription of RNA yielded cDNA as the sequencing template. Method: immunoSEQ multiplex PCR; TCRdb's copy keeps in-frame clones and lacks some. The sample lists approximately 66,000 clones, under 75% seen once, with 17% in the top ten. This sample was taken from a study of CD8+ T cells in alopecia areata. Study context: Treated patients were given 5 to 10 mg oral tofacitinib twice daily.

Broader study findings: Lesional tissue from the scalp (especially in alopecia totalis/universalis) showed higher clonality than normal scalp. Normal skin's resident alphabeta T cells are sequenced alongside lesional scalp T cells.

Punch biopsies of lesional scalp, plus peripheral blood, were taken from alopecia areata patients. This TCR came from a human donor with alopecia areata. The sequenced sample was CD8+ T cells sorted from blood, obtained at week 0. The V gene is TRBV4-2, the J gene TRBJ2-2, with D perhaps matching TRBD1 (6 bases). The CDR3 region is CASSQGPLRDTYTGELFF. CDR3 nucleotides: TGTGCCAGCAGCCAAGGTCCCCTCCGGGACACTTACACCGGGGAGCTGTTTTTT.